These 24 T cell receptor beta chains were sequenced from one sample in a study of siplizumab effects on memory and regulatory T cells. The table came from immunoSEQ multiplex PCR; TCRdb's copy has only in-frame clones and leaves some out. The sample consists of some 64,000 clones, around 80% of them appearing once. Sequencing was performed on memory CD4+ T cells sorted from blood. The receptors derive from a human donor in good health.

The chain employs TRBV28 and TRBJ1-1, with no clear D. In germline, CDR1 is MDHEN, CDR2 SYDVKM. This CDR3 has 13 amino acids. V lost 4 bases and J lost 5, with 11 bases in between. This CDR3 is CASSSGGRTEAFF. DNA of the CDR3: TGTGCCAGCAGTTCAGGAGGGAGGACTGAAGCTTTCTTT. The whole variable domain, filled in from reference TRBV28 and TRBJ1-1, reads DVKVTQSSRYLVKRTGEKVFLECVQDMDHENMFWYRQDPGLGLRLIYFSYDVKMKEKGDIPEGYSVSREKKERFSLILESASTNQTSMYLCASSSGGRTEAFFGQGTRLTVV.

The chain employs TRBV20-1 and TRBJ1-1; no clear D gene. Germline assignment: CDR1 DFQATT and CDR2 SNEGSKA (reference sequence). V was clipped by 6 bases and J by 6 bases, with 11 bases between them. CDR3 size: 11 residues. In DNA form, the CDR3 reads TGCAGTGCATTAAGGGTTCCTGAAGCTTTCTTT. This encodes CSALRVPEAFF.

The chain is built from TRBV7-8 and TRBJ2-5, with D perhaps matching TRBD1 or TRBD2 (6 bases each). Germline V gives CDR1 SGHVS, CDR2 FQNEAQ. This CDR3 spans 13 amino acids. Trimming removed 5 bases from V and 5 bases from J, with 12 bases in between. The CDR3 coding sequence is TGTGCCAGCAGCCCCACGGGGGCTGAGACCCAGTACTTC. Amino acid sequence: CASSPTGAETQYF.

In nucleotides, the CDR3 is TGTGCTAGTGGTTTGCCACCAGGGTATGGCTACACCTTC. Translation: CASGLPPGYGYTF. The genes are TRBV12-5 and TRBJ1-2; weak D call: TRBD1 (5 bases). The germline CDR1 and CDR2 sequences are LGHNT and FRNRAP. The CDR3 consists of 13 residues. The V end was cut by 2 bases, the J end by 5 bases, with 9 bases between.

The CDR3 reads CASSFEGNSGNTIYF. The CDR3 DNA is TGTGCCAGCAGTTTTGAGGGGAACTCTGGAAACACCATATATTTT. The chain combines TRBV28 with TRBJ1-3, with a possible D match to TRBD1 (5 bases). Trimming shortened V by 3 bases and J by 0 bases, and 9 bases separated the two germline ends. The V gene's germline CDR1 is MDHEN and CDR2 SYDVKM. The CDR3 extends over 15 amino acids.

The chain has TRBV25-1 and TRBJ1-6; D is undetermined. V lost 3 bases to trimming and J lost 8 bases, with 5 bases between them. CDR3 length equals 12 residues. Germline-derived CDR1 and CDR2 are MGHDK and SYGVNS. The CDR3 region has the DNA TGTGCCAGCAGTGACCGGCATTCACCCCTCCACTTT. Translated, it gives CASSDRHSPLHF.

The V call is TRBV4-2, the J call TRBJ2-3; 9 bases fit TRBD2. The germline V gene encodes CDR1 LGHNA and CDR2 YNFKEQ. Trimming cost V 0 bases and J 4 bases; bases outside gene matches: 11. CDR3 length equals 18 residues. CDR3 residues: CASSQEWSGGQRSDTQYF. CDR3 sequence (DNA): TGTGCCAGCAGCCAAGAATGGAGCGGGGGGCAACGGTCAGATACGCAGTATTTT.

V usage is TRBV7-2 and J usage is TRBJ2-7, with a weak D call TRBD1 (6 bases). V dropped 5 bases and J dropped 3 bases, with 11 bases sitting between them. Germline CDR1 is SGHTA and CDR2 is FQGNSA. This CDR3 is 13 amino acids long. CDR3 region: CASSPDRVYEQYF. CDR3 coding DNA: TGTGCCAGCAGCCCGGACAGAGTCTACGAGCAGTACTTC.

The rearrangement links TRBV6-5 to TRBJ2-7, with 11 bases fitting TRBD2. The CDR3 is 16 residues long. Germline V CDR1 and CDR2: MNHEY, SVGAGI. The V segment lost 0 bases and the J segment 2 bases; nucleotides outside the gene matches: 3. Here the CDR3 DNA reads TGTGCCAGCAGTTACTCTTCGGGACTAGCGGCCTACGAGCAGTACTTC. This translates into CASSYSSGLAAYEQYF.

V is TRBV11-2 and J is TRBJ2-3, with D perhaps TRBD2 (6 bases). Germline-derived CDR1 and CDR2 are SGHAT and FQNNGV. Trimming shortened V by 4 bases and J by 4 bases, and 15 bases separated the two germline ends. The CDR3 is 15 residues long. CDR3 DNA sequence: TGTGCCAGCAGCTCTAAAAACTCGGGGGCAGATACGCAGTATTTT. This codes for CASSSKNSGADTQYF.

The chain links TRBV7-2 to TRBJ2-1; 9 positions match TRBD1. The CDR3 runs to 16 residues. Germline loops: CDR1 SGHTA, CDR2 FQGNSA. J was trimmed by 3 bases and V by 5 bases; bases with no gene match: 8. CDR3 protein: CASSRLGQGLYNEQFF. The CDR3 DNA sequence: TGTGCCAGCAGCAGATTGGGACAGGGCCTCTACAATGAGCAGTTCTTC. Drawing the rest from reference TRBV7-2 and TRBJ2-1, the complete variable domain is GAGVSQSPSNKVTEKGKDVELRCDPISGHTALYWYRQSLGQGLEFLIYFQGNSAPDKSGLPSDRFSAERTGGSVSTLTIQRTQQEDSAVYLCASSRLGQGLYNEQFFGPGTRLTVL.

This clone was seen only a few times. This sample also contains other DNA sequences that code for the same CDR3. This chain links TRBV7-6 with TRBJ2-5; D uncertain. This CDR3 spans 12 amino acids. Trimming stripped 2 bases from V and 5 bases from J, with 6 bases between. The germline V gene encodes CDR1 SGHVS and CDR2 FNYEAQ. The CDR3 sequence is CASSLNRETQYF. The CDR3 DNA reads TGTGCCAGCAGCTTAAATAGGGAGACCCAGTACTTC.

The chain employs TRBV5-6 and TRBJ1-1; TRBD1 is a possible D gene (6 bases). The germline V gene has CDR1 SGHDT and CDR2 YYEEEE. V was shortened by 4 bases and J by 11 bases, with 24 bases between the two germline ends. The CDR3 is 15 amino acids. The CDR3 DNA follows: TGTGCCAGCAGCGCCTTTATGGGGGCAGTGATGAGGGCTTTCTTT. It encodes CASSAFMGAVMRAFF.

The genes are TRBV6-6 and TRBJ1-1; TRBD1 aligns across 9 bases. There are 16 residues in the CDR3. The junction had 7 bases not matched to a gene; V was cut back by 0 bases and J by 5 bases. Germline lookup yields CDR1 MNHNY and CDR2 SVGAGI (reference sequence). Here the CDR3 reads CASSYSGQGLYTEAFF. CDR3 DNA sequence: TGTGCCAGCAGTTACTCTGGACAGGGGTTGTATACTGAAGCTTTCTTT.

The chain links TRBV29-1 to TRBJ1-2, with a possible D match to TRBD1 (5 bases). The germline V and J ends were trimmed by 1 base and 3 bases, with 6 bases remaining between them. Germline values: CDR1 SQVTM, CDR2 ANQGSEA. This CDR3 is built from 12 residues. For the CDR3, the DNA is TGCAGCGTTGAAGCAGGGCACTATGGCTACACCTTC. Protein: CSVEAGHYGYTF.

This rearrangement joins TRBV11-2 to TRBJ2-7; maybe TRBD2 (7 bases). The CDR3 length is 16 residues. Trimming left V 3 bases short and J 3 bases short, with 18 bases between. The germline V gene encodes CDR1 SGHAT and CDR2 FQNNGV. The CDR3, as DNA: TGTGCCAGCAGCTTTAGGGGGAGGGGACAAATCTACGAGCAGTACTTC. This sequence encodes CASSFRGRGQIYEQYF.

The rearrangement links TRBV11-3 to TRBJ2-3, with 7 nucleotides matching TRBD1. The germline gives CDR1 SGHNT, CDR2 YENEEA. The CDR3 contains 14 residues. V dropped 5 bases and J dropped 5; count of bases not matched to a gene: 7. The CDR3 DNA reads TGTGCCAGCAGCCTCCAGGGGGTGGGAGATACGCAGTATTTT. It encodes CASSLQGVGDTQYF.

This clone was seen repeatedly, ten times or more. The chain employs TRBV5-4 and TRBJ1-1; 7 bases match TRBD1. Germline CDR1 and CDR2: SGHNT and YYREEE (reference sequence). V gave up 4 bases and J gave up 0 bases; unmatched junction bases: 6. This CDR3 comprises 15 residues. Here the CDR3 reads CASSQKTGMNTEAFF. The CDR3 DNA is TGTGCCAGCAGCCAGAAGACAGGGATGAACACTGAAGCTTTCTTT. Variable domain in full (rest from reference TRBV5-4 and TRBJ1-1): ETGVTQSPTHLIKTRGQQVTLRCSSQSGHNTVSWYQQALGQGPQFIFQYYREEENGRGNFPPRFSGLQFPNYSSELNVNALELDDSALYLCASSQKTGMNTEAFFGQGTRLTVV.

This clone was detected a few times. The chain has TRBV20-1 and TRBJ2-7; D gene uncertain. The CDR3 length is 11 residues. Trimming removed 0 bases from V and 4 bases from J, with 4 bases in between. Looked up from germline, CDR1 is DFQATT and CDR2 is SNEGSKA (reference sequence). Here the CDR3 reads CSAREMYEQYF. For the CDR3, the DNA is TGCAGTGCTAGAGAGATGTACGAGCAGTACTTC.

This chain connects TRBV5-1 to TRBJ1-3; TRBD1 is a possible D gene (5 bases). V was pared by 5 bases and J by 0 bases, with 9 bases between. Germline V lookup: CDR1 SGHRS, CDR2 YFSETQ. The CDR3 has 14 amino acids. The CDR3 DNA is TGCGCCAGCAGAGACAGCTACTCTGGAAACACCATATATTTT. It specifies CASRDSYSGNTIYF.

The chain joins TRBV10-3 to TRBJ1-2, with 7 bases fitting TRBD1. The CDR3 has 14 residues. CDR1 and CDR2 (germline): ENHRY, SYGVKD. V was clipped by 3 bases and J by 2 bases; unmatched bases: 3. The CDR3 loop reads CAISETGANYGYTF. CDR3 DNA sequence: TGTGCCATCAGTGAAACAGGGGCCAACTATGGCTACACCTTC.

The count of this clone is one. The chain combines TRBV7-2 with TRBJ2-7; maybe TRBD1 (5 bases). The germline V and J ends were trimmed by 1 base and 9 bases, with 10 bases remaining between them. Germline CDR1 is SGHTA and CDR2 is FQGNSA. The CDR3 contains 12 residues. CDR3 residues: CASSLEGPRQYF. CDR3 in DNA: TGTGCCAGCAGCTTAGAGGGGCCGCGGCAGTACTTC. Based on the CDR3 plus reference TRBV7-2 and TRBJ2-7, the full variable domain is GAGVSQSPSNKVTEKGKDVELRCDPISGHTALYWYRQSLGQGLEFLIYFQGNSAPDKSGLPSDRFSAERTGGSVSTLTIQRTQQEDSAVYLCASSLEGPRQYFGPGTRLTVT.

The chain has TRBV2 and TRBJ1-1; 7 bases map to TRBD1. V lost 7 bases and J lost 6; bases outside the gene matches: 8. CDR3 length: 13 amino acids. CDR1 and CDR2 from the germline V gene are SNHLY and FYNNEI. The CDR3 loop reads CASTGQRGAEAFF. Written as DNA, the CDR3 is TGTGCCAGCACGGGACAGAGGGGGGCTGAAGCTTTCTTT.

CDR3 nucleotides: TGTGCCAGCTCACCGGTGAGCGGGACAGATATCGACTACACCTTC. Its translation: CASSPVSGTDIDYTF. This chain links TRBV18 with TRBJ1-2; 7 bases fit TRBD1. V dropped 3 bases and J dropped 10; count of bases not matched to a gene: 14. Germline CDR1 KGHSH, CDR2 LQKENI. The CDR3 spans 15 residues.